This TCR beta chain was captured by sequencing in a study of spatial heterogeneity in lung cancer. As for time point: blood at routine non-recurrence follow-up after resection. CDR1 is MGHRA, CDR2 YSYEKL, per germline. V was pared by 6 bases and J by 8 bases, with 13 bases of the junction left unmatched. The CDR3 is 15 amino acids. TCRdb re-analysed the 5' RACE reads in MiXCR, keeping a single row per CDR3 protein. The sample consists of nearly 95,000 distinct CDR3 sequences, roughly 19% of them appearing once. This receptor was obtained from a male donor with early-stage non-small cell lung cancer. The chain joins TRBV4-1 to TRBJ1-2; TRBD1 matches at 9 bases. The input for sequencing was PBMCs, taken at follow-up. The CDR3 bases are TGCGCCAGCAGGCTCCGGGACAGGGAAACGGGCGGCTACACCTTC. Translation gives CASRLRDRETGGYTF.